These T cell receptor beta chains were read from a single sample in a study of breast tumors, draining lymph nodes, adjacent tissues. TCRdb fed the multiplex PCR reads into MiXCR, producing one record per CDR3 protein. The table records 20,000 to 25,000 distinct CDR3 sequences, roughly 55% of them present only once. Material for sequencing was breast tumor tissue. The receptors were gathered from a female donor with breast cancer. Some clones in this sample may be carry-over from other donors' samples. Both conserved end residues are part of each CDR3. D genes are given only for firm matches. The listing skips clone size in some rows; elsewhere it reads once, few, many or a size class.

J gene | clone size | V gene | D gene | CDR3 protein | CDR3 DNA
TRBJ1-4 | NA | TRBV9 | NA | CASSGDLGLSNEKLFF | TGTGCCAGCAGTGGGGACTTAGGGTTGTCTAATGAAAAACTGTTTTTT
TRBJ2-7 | medium-sized | TRBV2 | NA | CASERGLQPYEQYF | TGTGCCAGTGAAAGGGGACTCCAACCCTACGAGCAGTACTTC
TRBJ2-5 | NA | TRBV24-1 | TRBD1 | CATRTGVQTQYF | TGTGCCACCAGGACAGGGGTGCAGACCCAGTACTTC
TRBJ1-2 | NA | TRBV5-4 | NA | CASSLAETTSRYTF | TGTGCCAGCAGCTTGGCCGAGACGACGTCTCGCTACACCTTC
TRBJ2-3 | NA | TRBV4-3 | NA | CASSQGVSGYTDTQYF | TGCGCCAGCAGCCAAGGAGTTAGCGGATACACAGATACGCAGTATTTT
TRBJ2-7 | NA | TRBV9 | TRBD1 | CASSEWPGQKIYEQYF | TGTGCCAGCAGCGAGTGGCCGGGACAGAAGATCTACGAGCAGTACTTC
TRBJ2-3 | once | TRBV5-1 | NA | CASSLIGSSTDTQYF | TGCGCCAGCAGCTTAATCGGTTCTAGCACAGATACGCAGTATTTT
TRBJ2-1 | many | TRBV30 | NA | CACLRGYNNEQFF | TGTGCCTGTCTTAGGGGTTATAACAATGAGCAGTTCTTC
TRBJ1-4 | NA | TRBV11-2 | NA | CASSLVPGASTNEKLFF | TGTGCCAGCAGCTTAGTCCCAGGGGCTTCAACTAATGAAAAACTGTTTTTT
TRBJ2-7 | many | TRBV6-5 | NA | CASSYGTGVSYEQYF | TGTGCCAGCAGTTATGGGACGGGAGTCTCCTACGAGCAGTACTTC